A single sample gave rise to the 29 T cell receptor beta chains below, sequenced in a study of OX40 agonist ivuxolimab in advanced cancers. TCRdb's copy holds only in-frame clones and misses some; the assay was immunoSEQ multiplex PCR. The top ten hold 0.64% of the sample, which has roughly 46,000 clones, approximately 90% seen once. This sample comprised CD4+ or CD8+ T cells sorted from blood, obtained in a trial of the OX40 agonist ivuxolimab. These receptors came from an adult with an advanced solid tumor such as melanoma, head and neck, liver or kidney cancer.

The J gene is TRBJ2-3, the V gene TRBV5-1; 10 bases map to TRBD2. Germline loops: CDR1 SGHRS, CDR2 YFSETQ. This CDR3 is built from 16 residues. V lost 2 bases and J lost 2; bases outside the gene matches: 5. The CDR3 region is CASSFLLAGITDTQYF. CDR3 bases: TGCGCCAGCAGCTTCCTACTAGCGGGAATCACAGATACGCAGTATTTT. The whole variable domain, remainder taken from reference TRBV5-1 and TRBJ2-3, is KAGVTQTPRYLIKTRGQQVTLSCSPISGHRSVSWYQQTPGQGLQFLFEYFSETQRNKGNFPGRFSGRQFSNSRSEMNVSTLELGDSALYLCASSFLLAGITDTQYFGPGTRLTVL.

This clone was seen more than once but under ten times. The chain carries TRBV5-1 and TRBJ1-2; 11 bases are a match to TRBD1. The J segment lost 6 bases and the V segment lost 2 bases, leaving 12 bases of the junction unmatched. Germline values: CDR1 SGHRS, CDR2 YFSETQ. The CDR3 covers 17 residues. Written as DNA, the CDR3 is TGCGCCAGCAGCTTTGGAAATAGGGGACAGGGGGAGGATGGCTACACCTTC. Amino acids: CASSFGNRGQGEDGYTF.

The chain has TRBV15 and TRBJ1-3; D is uncertain. The CDR3 has 18 residues. Germline assignment: CDR1 LNHNV and CDR2 YYDKDF (reference sequence). Trimming left V 0 bases short and J 1 base short, with 16 bases between. The CDR3 DNA reads TGTGCCACCAGCAGAGAATCGGGGAGTTGGGGTTCTGGAAACACCATATATTTT. Residues: CATSRESGSWGSGNTIYF.

The chain is built from TRBV6-5 and TRBJ1-1; unclear D gene. The V end lost 7 bases, the J end lost 5 bases, and 11 bases lay between the germline ends. Per the germline V gene, CDR1 is MNHEY and CDR2 is SVGAGI. This CDR3 comprises 12 residues. CDR3 sequence reads: CASKLGLTEAFF. The CDR3 coding sequence is TGTGCCAGCAAATTGGGGTTGACTGAAGCTTTCTTT.

As concerns this clone: The germline gene is not matched at one end of the junction; a read error may be the cause. The V gene is TRBV28, the J gene TRBJ2-7; 9 bases are a match to TRBD1. The CDR3 runs 12 residues. Germline-derived CDR1 and CDR2 are MDHEN and SYDVKM. This CDR3 is CASTKTGTGSNF. The CDR3 nucleotides read TGTGCCAGCACCAAGACCGGGACAGGGAGTAACTTC.

This clone appeared a single time. At the DNA level, this CDR3 is encoded by other sequences in the same sample as well. The V and J genes are TRBV2 and TRBJ2-5; 8 bases match TRBD2. The V gene's germline CDR1 is SNHLY and CDR2 FYNNEI. CDR3 length equals 14 residues. After removal of 5 bases from V and 5 bases from J, the junction contained 7 bases not matched to a gene. CDR3 sequence reads: CASSPGTRGETQYF. The CDR3 DNA sequence: TGTGCCAGCAGTCCCGGGACTAGGGGGGAGACCCAGTACTTC.

J is TRBJ2-1 and V is TRBV11-2; D gene ambiguous. From germline, CDR1 is SGHAT and CDR2 FQNNGV. The CDR3 has 14 residues. Trimming removed 5 bases at V and 3 bases at J, with 11 bases between. CDR3 bases: TGTGCCAGCAGCCAAAGTGATATCTACAATGAGCAGTTCTTC. This codes for CASSQSDIYNEQFF.

The rearrangement uses TRBV11-2 and TRBJ2-1, with 11 bases that match TRBD1. The CDR3 covers 17 residues. Per the germline V gene, CDR1 is SGHAT and CDR2 is FQNNGV. The ends lost 5 bases at V and 3 bases at J; junction bases unmatched: 9. Here the CDR3 reads CASSPRGDRGIYNEQFF. CDR3 sequence (DNA): TGTGCCAGCAGCCCTAGGGGGGACAGGGGGATCTACAATGAGCAGTTCTTC.

This clone was detected only once. The V gene is TRBV11-3, the J gene TRBJ2-5, with D tentatively TRBD1 or TRBD2 (5 bases each). The V end lost 2 bases, the J end lost 9 bases, and 10 bases lay between the germline ends. CDR3 length equals 12 residues. Germline loops: CDR1 SGHNT, CDR2 YENEEA. This chain's CDR3 is CASSLMGPPQYF. Written as DNA, the CDR3 is TGTGCCAGCAGCTTAATGGGACCCCCCCAGTACTTC. Full variable domain (remainder filled in from reference TRBV11-3 and TRBJ2-5): EAGVVQSPRYKIIEKKQPVAFWCNPISGHNTLYWYLQNLGQGPELLIRYENEEAVDDSQLPKDRFSAERLKGVDSTLKIQPAELGDSAVYLCASSLMGPPQYFGPGTRLLVL.

The rearrangement links TRBV28 to TRBJ2-3, with D hard to call. This CDR3 comprises 17 residues. CDR1 is MDHEN, CDR2 SYDVKM, per germline. V lost 1 base and J lost 0, with 14 bases in between. The CDR3 DNA follows: TGTGCCAGCAGTTTATCGATTCTAAGCCATAGCACAGATACGCAGTATTTT. This sequence encodes CASSLSILSHSTDTQYF.

This rearrangement joins TRBV19 to TRBJ1-4, with a tentative D call TRBD1 (5 bases). This CDR3 spans 15 amino acids. Trimming took off 3 bases at V and 1 base at J, with 9 bases between the two ends. Per germline, CDR1 LNHDA and CDR2 SQIVND (reference sequence). The CDR3 loop is CASSMGRITNEKLFF. CDR3 sequence (DNA): TGTGCCAGTAGTATGGGACGGATAACTAATGAAAAACTGTTTTTT.

This chain joins TRBV7-6 and TRBJ2-1; a possible D gene is TRBD1 (6 bases). In germline, CDR1 is SGHVS, CDR2 FNYEAQ. The CDR3 has 14 residues. V lost 0 bases and J 4 bases, leaving 7 bases between the germline ends. CDR3 region: CASSLATGYNEQFF. The DNA of the CDR3 is TGTGCCAGCAGCTTAGCGACAGGTTACAATGAGCAGTTCTTC. Full variable domain (missing parts from reference TRBV7-6 and TRBJ2-1): GAGVSQSPRYKVTKRGQDVALRCDPISGHVSLYWYRQALGQGPEFLTYFNYEAQQDKSGLPNDRFSAERPEGSISTLTIQRTEQRDSAMYRCASSLATGYNEQFFGPGTRLTVL.

The rearrangement uses TRBV1 and TRBJ2-5; TRBD2 was called by the table and not checked on the DNA. TRBV1 is designated a pseudogene. The CDR3 loop spans 17 amino acids. CDR3 region: CTSSPRRIAGDQETQYF. The CDR3 coding sequence is TGCACCAGCAGCCCTCGGCGTATAGCGGGAGACCAAGAGACCCAGTACTTC.

Only one count was recorded for this clone. The gene calls are TRBV4-1 and TRBJ2-1; 8 nucleotides align to TRBD2. CDR3 size: 17 residues. Losses at the gene ends were 4 bases for V and 0 bases for J; bases not matched to a gene: 8. The germline V gene has CDR1 MGHRA and CDR2 YSYEKL. This CDR3 reads CASSLISGVSSYNEQFF. The CDR3 bases are TGCGCCAGCAGCCTCATTAGCGGGGTTAGCTCCTACAATGAGCAGTTCTTC.

V usage is TRBV19 and J usage is TRBJ2-2, with a weak D call TRBD2 (5 bases). This CDR3 contains 13 residues. The germline V gene has CDR1 LNHDA and CDR2 SQIVND (reference sequence). The V and J ends lost 5 bases and 6 bases respectively, with 10 bases between them. The CDR3 is CASSLLRAGELFF. The CDR3 DNA follows: TGTGCCAGTAGTCTCTTGAGGGCCGGGGAGCTGTTTTTT.

This chain uses TRBV5-1 with TRBJ2-3; D is uncertain. V lost 4 bases and J lost 9, with 15 bases in between. This CDR3 contains 13 residues. Germline CDR1 is SGHRS and CDR2 is YFSETQ. CDR3 in DNA: TGCGCCAGCAGCCTAATGACCTCGGCCACGCAGTATTTT. It encodes CASSLMTSATQYF.

The chain has TRBV19 and TRBJ2-5; TRBD1 aligns across 8 bases. The closer fit of TRBJ2-7 to the DNA end suggests the J call may be wrong. The CDR3 spans 15 residues. CDR1 and CDR2 (germline): LNHDA, SQIVND (reference sequence). The CDR3 spells CASSIGQGATYEQYF. The CDR3 DNA sequence: TGTGCCAGTAGTATTGGGCAGGGGGCGACCTACGAGCAGTACTTC.

The chain links TRBV19 to TRBJ2-2, with TRBD1 identical over 10 bases. CDR3 size: 14 residues. Germline CDR1 and CDR2: LNHDA and SQIVND (reference sequence). V lost 6 bases to trimming and J lost 6 bases; unmatched junction nucleotides: 4. The DNA for the CDR3 is TGTGCCAGTAGGGGGACAGGGGTGCCCGGGGAGCTGTTTTTT. Translating it yields CASRGTGVPGELFF.

This sequence joins TRBV5-4 and TRBJ1-1; D is unclear. Germline values: CDR1 SGHNT, CDR2 YYREEE (reference sequence). CDR3 length equals 15 residues. V lost 3 bases to trimming and J lost 1 base, with 13 bases between them. CDR3 DNA sequence: TGTGCCAGCAGCTCCGCCCTGGCTGGGAACACTGAAGCTTTCTTT. Its protein is CASSSALAGNTEAFF.

V usage is TRBV2 and J usage is TRBJ2-2; 7 bases fit TRBD1. J gave up 2 bases and V 3 bases, and 6 bases lay outside the gene matches. The CDR3 has 16 amino acids. Per germline, CDR1 SNHLY and CDR2 FYNNEI. The CDR3 loop reads CASSDAGTVNTGELFF. As DNA, the CDR3 is TGTGCCAGCAGTGACGCCGGGACAGTAAACACCGGGGAGCTGTTTTTT.

The chain carries TRBV6-6 and TRBJ1-3; 7 nucleotides match TRBD1. The length of the CDR3 is 14 residues. Germline V gives CDR1 MNHNY, CDR2 SVGAGI (reference sequence). J was trimmed by 4 bases and V by 5 bases; bases with no gene match: 5. The CDR3 DNA sequence: TGTGCCAGCAGTATCAGGACAGGCGGAAACACCATATATTTT. Its translation: CASSIRTGGNTIYF.

The chain recombines TRBV19 with TRBJ2-3; D possibly corresponds to TRBD1 (6 bases). Germline CDR1 LNHDA, CDR2 SQIVND (reference sequence). The CDR3 extends over 13 amino acids. V lost 5 bases and J 5 bases, leaving 11 bases between the germline ends. The DNA for the CDR3 is TGTGCCAGTAGTTGGGGGCAGGGAGATACGCAGTATTTT. Translating it yields CASSWGQGDTQYF.

This chain joins TRBV19 and TRBJ2-3; weak D call: TRBD1 (6 bases). The CDR3 loop spans 13 amino acids. The V end lost 4 bases, the J end lost 6 bases, and 11 bases lay between the germline ends. Germline CDR1 reads LNHDA; CDR2 reads SQIVND (reference sequence). The CDR3 sequence: CASSTQGMDTQYF. The CDR3 DNA reads as TGTGCCAGTAGTACACAGGGAATGGATACGCAGTATTTT.

The V and J genes are TRBV19 and TRBJ2-2, with 7 nucleotides matching TRBD2. The V and J ends lost 4 bases and 7 bases, in that order; junction bases with no gene match: 9. Germline CDR1 reads LNHDA; CDR2 reads SQIVND (reference sequence). CDR3 length: 15 amino acids. CDR3 loop: CASSTGAGDHGELFF. The CDR3 nucleotides read TGTGCCAGTAGTACTGGGGCGGGAGATCACGGGGAGCTGTTTTTT.

The J gene is TRBJ1-5, the V gene TRBV5-5; no reliable D call. Trimming pared 1 base from V and 2 bases from J, leaving 19 bases between. The CDR3 spans 18 residues. Germline V gives CDR1 SGHKS, CDR2 YYEKEE (reference sequence). The DNA for the CDR3 is TGTGCCAGCAGCTTGAGTCTCAGGACCCAAGCCGGCAATCAGCCCCAGCATTTT. This translates into CASSLSLRTQAGNQPQHF.

This clone was detected a few times. CDR3 sequence: CASSISAGKNYEQYF. DNA for the CDR3: TGTGCCAGTAGTATTTCCGCAGGGAAGAACTACGAGCAGTACTTC. The rearrangement uses TRBV19 and TRBJ2-7, with a weak D call TRBD1 (5 bases). This CDR3 region has 15 residues. V was shortened by 3 bases and J by 3 bases, with 15 bases between the two germline ends. Germline V gene lookup returns CDR1 LNHDA and CDR2 SQIVND (reference sequence).

This clone appeared once. The chain links TRBV11-2 to TRBJ2-5, with D possibly being TRBD1 (5 bases). Looked up from germline, CDR1 is SGHAT and CDR2 is FQNNGV. Trimming left V 5 bases short and J 2 bases short, with 15 bases between. The CDR3 has 15 amino acids. CDR3: CASSKRQSGQETQYF. The CDR3 nucleotides are TGTGCCAGCAGCAAAAGACAGTCTGGGCAAGAGACCCAGTACTTC.

This sequence joins TRBV27 and TRBJ2-5, with D uncertain. Trimming left V 2 bases short and J 4 bases short, with 8 bases between. The germline V gene has CDR1 MNHEY and CDR2 SMNVEV (reference sequence). This CDR3 has 13 residues. The CDR3 region is CASSLGLRETQYF. Here the CDR3 DNA reads TGTGCCAGCAGTTTAGGGTTACGAGAGACCCAGTACTTC.

The rearrangement links TRBV5-1 to TRBJ2-1; possible D gene TRBD1, 6 bases. Germline values: CDR1 SGHRS, CDR2 YFSETQ. This CDR3 contains 15 residues. V was pared by 5 bases and J by 7 bases, with 19 bases between. CDR3 in amino acids: CASRTQGSGGNEQFF. In nucleotides, the CDR3 is TGCGCCAGCAGGACACAGGGTTCTGGGGGAAATGAGCAGTTCTTC.